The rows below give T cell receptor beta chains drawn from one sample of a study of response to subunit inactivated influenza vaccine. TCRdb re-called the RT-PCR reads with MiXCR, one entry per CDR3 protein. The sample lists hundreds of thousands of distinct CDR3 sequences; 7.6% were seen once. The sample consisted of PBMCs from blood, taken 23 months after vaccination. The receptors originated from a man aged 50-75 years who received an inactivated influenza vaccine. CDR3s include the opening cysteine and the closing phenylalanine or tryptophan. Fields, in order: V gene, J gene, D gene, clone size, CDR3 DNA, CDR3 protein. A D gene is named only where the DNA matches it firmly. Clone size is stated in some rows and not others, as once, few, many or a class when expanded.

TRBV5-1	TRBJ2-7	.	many	TGCGCCAGCAGCTTGGAAGGTGGGGGGAGCTCCTACGAGCAGTACTTC	CASSLEGGGSSYEQYF
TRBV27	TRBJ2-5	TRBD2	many	TGTGCCAGCAGTTTAAACGGGGGGACAGAGACCCAGTACTTC	CASSLNGGTETQYF
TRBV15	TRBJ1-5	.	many	TGTGCCACCAGCAGAGACAGGGTGGGTCAGCCCCAGCATTTT	CATSRDRVGQPQHF
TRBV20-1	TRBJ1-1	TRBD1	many	TGCAGTGCACGGACAGGGGGTTCCGCTGAAGCTTTCTTT	CSARTGGSAEAFF
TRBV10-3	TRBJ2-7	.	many	TGTGCCATCAGTGAGGGTTACGAGCAGTACTTC	CAISEGYEQYF
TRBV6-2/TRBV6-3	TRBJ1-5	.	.	TGTGCCAGCAGTTACTCATACGTATTGGGTGGCAATCAGCCCCAGCATTTT	CASSYSYVLGGNQPQHF
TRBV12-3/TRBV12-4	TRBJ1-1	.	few	TGTGCCAGCACCTCCTCGTGGGCGAGGACTGAAGCTTTCTTT	CASTSSWARTEAFF
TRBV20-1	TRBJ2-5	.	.	TGCAGTGCTAATAGGGGGTCTGAAGAGACCCAGTACTTC	CSANRGSEETQYF
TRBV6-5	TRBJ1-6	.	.	TGTGCCAGCAGTTACTACCCCGAATCCTATAATTCACCCCTCCACTTT	CASSYYPESYNSPLHF
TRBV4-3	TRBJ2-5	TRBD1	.	TGCGCCAGCAGCCAACAAGGACAGGGTGGAGAGACCCAGTACTTC	CASSQQGQGGETQYF
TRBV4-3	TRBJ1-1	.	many	TGCGCCAGCAGCCAAGAGCGGGTGAGCACTGAAGCTTTCTTT	CASSQERVSTEAFF
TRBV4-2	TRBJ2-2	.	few	TGTGCCAGCAGCCGTCCCCCCAGGGAATTCACCGGGGAGCTGTTTTTT	CASSRPPREFTGELFF
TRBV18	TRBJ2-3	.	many	TGTGCCAGCTCACCGCCGTCTCCGGGCAGCACAGATACGCAGTATTTT	CASSPPSPGSTDTQYF
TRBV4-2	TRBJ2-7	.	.	TGTGCCAGCAGCCTGGAGTCGGCAAACGTATACGAGCAGTACTTC	CASSLESANVYEQYF
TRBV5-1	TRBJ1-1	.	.	TGCGCCAGCAGCTTGGCCTGGGGGAGTCGGGACACTGAAGCTTTCTTT	CASSLAWGSRDTEAFF
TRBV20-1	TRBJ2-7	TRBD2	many	TGCAGTGCTAGTCCCACTAGCGGGAGGGCCTACGAGCAGTACTTC	CSASPTSGRAYEQYF
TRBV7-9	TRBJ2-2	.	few	TGTGCCAGCAGCTCCGCCCTCACCGGGGAGCTGTTTTTT	CASSSALTGELFF